One sample yielded the 4 T cell receptor beta chains listed below, sequenced in a study of T cell responses to AZD1222 COVID-19 vaccine. The data were produced by immunoSEQ multiplex PCR, yet TCRdb's version contains in-frame clones alone and is incomplete. The sample contains about 140,000 clones, more than 85% of which appear only once. Sequencing used peripheral blood, obtained on day 0 of AZD1222 vaccination. These TCRs come from an adult in good health.

The V and J genes are TRBV9 and TRBJ1-5; 8 positions match TRBD1. CDR3 length equals 15 residues. Germline V gives CDR1 SGDLS, CDR2 YYNGEE. The junction had 4 bases not matched to a gene; V was cut back by 0 bases and J by 5 bases. This chain's CDR3 is CASSVGGQAYQPQHF. The CDR3 region has the DNA TGTGCCAGCAGCGTAGGGGGACAGGCTTATCAGCCCCAGCATTTT.

The chain employs TRBV9 and TRBJ2-1; D could derive from TRBD1 or TRBD2 (7 bases each). The CDR3 is made up of 15 amino acids. The V and J ends lost 4 bases and 5 bases respectively, with 16 bases between them. The germline CDR1 and CDR2 sequences are SGDLS and YYNGEE. The CDR3, as DNA: TGTGCCAGCAGCCCGACAGGGAGGGGAGACAATGAGCAGTTCTTC. Translation gives CASSPTGRGDNEQFF.

The J gene is TRBJ1-2, the V gene TRBV5-1; a weak D match, TRBD1 (6 bases). V dropped 0 bases and J dropped 8 bases, with 14 bases sitting between them. The CDR3 spans 14 residues. Looked up from germline, CDR1 is SGHRS and CDR2 is YFSETQ. The CDR3 reads CASSLGAGAQGYTF. The CDR3 DNA reads TGCGCCAGCAGCTTGGGGGCGGGGGCCCAAGGCTACACCTTC.

CDR3 sequence (DNA): TGCGCCAGCAGCCACTCACAGGGATTGAGGCAGCCCCAGCATTTT. Its protein product is CASSHSQGLRQPQHF. This chain connects TRBV4-1 to TRBJ1-5, with a possible D match to TRBD1 (6 bases). This CDR3 has 15 residues. Trimming shortened V by 3 bases and J by 7 bases, and 16 bases separated the two germline ends. The germline V gene has CDR1 MGHRA and CDR2 YSYEKL.